One and the same sample provided the 23 T cell receptor beta chains below, sequenced in a study of regulatory dendritic cells for organ transplantation. Clones were sequenced by immunoSEQ multiplex PCR, and TCRdb holds only the in-frame ones, with some missing. The sample consists of about 20,000 clones, approximately 80% of them appearing once. These TCRs' antigens remain unknown. CFSE-labeled sorted T cells met regulatory or mature dendritic cells for under 6 days. The specimen was memory CD4+ T cells from blood cultured with regulatory dendritic cells. Subset indicated: CD45RO+ memory T cells. All receptors derive from a human donor in good health.

A few counts support this clone. The chain links TRBV28 to TRBJ2-7; 7 bases match TRBD1. CDR1 is MDHEN, CDR2 SYDVKM, per germline. V lost 5 bases to trimming and J lost 1 base; unmatched junction nucleotides: 8. The CDR3 covers 15 residues. The CDR3 spells CASSRPGQQSYEQYF. Here the CDR3 DNA reads TGTGCCAGCAGTCGACCGGGACAGCAATCCTACGAGCAGTACTTC.

This clone occurred once. The chain carries TRBV5-8 and TRBJ2-5; D assignment may be TRBD1 or TRBD2 (5 bases each). Trimming took off 2 bases at V and 2 bases at J, with 13 bases between the two ends. This CDR3 is built from 15 residues. From germline, CDR1 is SGHTS and CDR2 YDEGEE. CDR3 nucleotide sequence: TGTGCCAGCAGCTTCGGACACGGGGTACAAGAGACCCAGTACTTC. Residues: CASSFGHGVQETQYF.

This clone was seen a few times. V and J are TRBV4-2 and TRBJ2-3; D perhaps matches TRBD1 (8 bases). V was trimmed by 3 bases and J by 3 bases, leaving 22 bases between them. The germline CDR1 and CDR2 sequences are LGHNA and YNFKEQ. The CDR3 contains 18 residues. The CDR3 loop is CASSQLYRGGRETDTQYF. Written as DNA, the CDR3 is TGTGCCAGCAGCCAGCTATACAGGGGGGGGCGAGAAACAGATACGCAGTATTTT.

This chain connects TRBV1 to TRBJ2-7. TRBV1 is a pseudogene locus. The CDR3 is 16 residues long. DNA of the CDR3: TGCACCAGCAGCCAGGCCGCGGTTAAGGGTTTCTACGAGCAGTACTTC. As protein: CTSSQAAVKGFYEQYF.

For the CDR3, the DNA is TGTGCCAGCAGGGGGACTAGCGGGCGCACCGGGGAGCTGTTTTTT. Protein product: CASRGTSGRTGELFF. The rearrangement uses TRBV6-6 and TRBJ2-2, with TRBD2 matching 12 bases. Germline trimming cut 6 bases from V and 4 bases from J; bases unmatched to any gene: 3. The length of the CDR3 is 15 residues. CDR1 and CDR2 (germline): MNHNY, SVGAGI (reference sequence).

V gene TRBV9 combines with J gene TRBJ1-1, with D maybe TRBD1 (6 bases). This CDR3 comprises 15 residues. Germline lookup yields CDR1 SGDLS and CDR2 YYNGEE. The germline V and J ends were trimmed by 0 bases and 4 bases, with 13 bases remaining between them. Here the CDR3 reads CASSVDPGVGTEAFF. CDR3 DNA sequence: TGTGCCAGCAGCGTAGACCCAGGGGTGGGCACTGAAGCTTTCTTT.

With respect to this clone: Other DNA sequences in the same sample also yield this CDR3. The chain links TRBV5-6 to TRBJ1-2, with a possible D match to TRBD1 (6 bases). The V gene's germline CDR1 is SGHDT and CDR2 YYEEEE. CDR3 length: 13 amino acids. Trimming removed 3 bases from V and 7 bases from J, with 13 bases in between. The CDR3 sequence: CASSSQGALGYTF. The DNA of the CDR3 is TGTGCCAGCAGCTCACAGGGAGCACTTGGCTACACCTTC.

This chain joins TRBV6-1 and TRBJ2-1, with 8 bases identical to TRBD2. The trim removed 4 bases at V and 9 bases at J, leaving 11 bases unmatched. Germline V gene lookup returns CDR1 MNHNS and CDR2 SASEGT. The CDR3 has 15 amino acids. CDR3 region: CASSVGTSYYGEQFF. CDR3 DNA: TGTGCCAGCAGTGTTGGGACTAGTTATTATGGTGAGCAGTTCTTC.

The V gene is TRBV7-2, the J gene TRBJ2-2; no firm D call. The CDR3 spans 14 residues. The germline CDR1 and CDR2 sequences are SGHTA and FQGNSA. Trimming removed 4 bases from V and 6 bases from J, with 12 bases in between. The CDR3 region has the DNA TGTGCCAGCAGCTCTAGTCGGCGTTCCGGGGAGCTGTTTTTT. This gives the protein CASSSSRRSGELFF.

The J gene is TRBJ1-1, the V gene TRBV6-5, with D unclear. The CDR3 runs to 13 residues. Germline V gene lookup returns CDR1 MNHEY and CDR2 SVGAGI. V shed 1 base and J shed 3 bases, with 6 bases lying between them. The CDR3, as DNA: TGTGCCAGCAGTTACTATCAGCACACTGAAGCTTTCTTT. Its translation: CASSYYQHTEAFF.

This chain joins TRBV4-3 and TRBJ2-1, with TRBD2 identical over 7 bases. V lost 2 bases and J lost 6; bases outside the gene matches: 13. This CDR3 region has 17 residues. The germline CDR1 and CDR2 sequences are LGHNA and YSLEER. The CDR3 region is CASSQKRLAHCCNEQFF. CDR3 DNA sequence: TGCGCCAGCAGCCAAAAAAGACTAGCCCACTGTTGCAATGAGCAGTTCTTC.

This clone has a single count. The chain recombines TRBV6-6 with TRBJ1-5; 10 positions agree with TRBD1. Germline V gives CDR1 MNHNY, CDR2 SVGAGI (reference sequence). Losses at the gene ends were 2 bases for V and 6 bases for J; bases not matched to a gene: 1. The CDR3 loop spans 14 amino acids. The CDR3 region is CASSYDRGRQPQHF. The CDR3 nucleotides are TGTGCCAGCAGTTACGACAGGGGGCGTCAGCCCCAGCATTTT.

The chain couples TRBV10-2 to TRBJ2-5; D is unclear. V lost 6 bases and J lost 4, with 12 bases in between. Germline V gives CDR1 WSHSY, CDR2 SAAADI. This CDR3 has 13 residues. The CDR3 DNA reads as TGCGCCAGCAGAGCAACCCCCCCAGAGACCCAGTACTTC. This sequence encodes CASRATPPETQYF.

The J gene is TRBJ2-7, the V gene TRBV7-2; 9 bases match TRBD2. Germline V CDR1 and CDR2: SGHTA, FQGNSA. Trimming took 1 base from V and 5 from J; bases not matched to a gene: 3. The CDR3 contains 14 residues. CDR3 sequence reads: CASSLGPSGNEQYF. CDR3 nucleotide sequence: TGTGCCAGCAGCTTAGGGCCTAGCGGGAACGAGCAGTACTTC.

This clone came up a few times. The rearrangement links TRBV7-9 to TRBJ1-1, with D possibly TRBD1 on 5 matching bases. Germline CDR1 reads SEHNR; CDR2 reads FQNEAQ (reference sequence). This CDR3 has 13 residues. V lost 5 bases to trimming and J lost 3 bases, with 10 bases between them. The CDR3 loop reads CASSLDSYTEAFF. The CDR3 coding sequence is TGTGCCAGCAGCCTCGACAGCTACACTGAAGCTTTCTTT. Complete variable domain (other parts from reference TRBV7-9 and TRBJ1-1): DTGVSQNPRHKITKRGQNVTFRCDPISEHNRLYWYRQTLGQGPEFLTYFQNEAQLEKSRLLSDRFSAERPKGSFSTLEIQRTEQGDSAMYLCASSLDSYTEAFFGQGTRLTVV.

This clone has just a few counts. This chain uses TRBV27 with TRBJ1-1, with 9 bases that match TRBD1. Germline CDR1 and CDR2: MNHEY and SMNVEV (reference sequence). The junction had 7 bases not matched to a gene; V was cut back by 5 bases and J by 3 bases. There are 15 residues in the CDR3. The CDR3 DNA reads as TGTGCCAGCAGTCCGGACAGGGGACCTTACACTGAAGCTTTCTTT. Translation: CASSPDRGPYTEAFF.

V is TRBV7-9 and J is TRBJ1-1, with D unclear. The CDR3 totals 13 residues. The germline V gene encodes CDR1 SEHNR and CDR2 FQNEAQ (reference sequence). V lost 2 bases and J 6 bases, leaving 10 bases between the germline ends. The CDR3 here is CASSLNLMAEAFF. The CDR3 DNA is TGTGCCAGCAGCTTAAATTTGATGGCTGAAGCTTTCTTT.

V is TRBV6-6 and J is TRBJ1-6; possibly TRBD1 for D (5 bases). Germline V CDR1 and CDR2: MNHNY, SVGAGI (reference sequence). This CDR3 is 12 amino acids long. In DNA, the CDR3 is TGTGGGCTGACAGCGGACAATTCACCCCTCCACTTT. Amino acids: CGLTADNSPLHF.

The chain combines TRBV5-1 with TRBJ1-1, with a tentative D call TRBD1 (5 bases). Germline V gives CDR1 SGHRS, CDR2 YFSETQ. The CDR3 extends over 17 amino acids. With 4 bases removed from V and 5 bases from J, the gap between germline ends came to 24 bases. The CDR3 here is CASSAFISTGSPTEAFF. The CDR3 region has the DNA TGCGCCAGCAGCGCGTTTATATCAACAGGATCACCGACTGAAGCTTTCTTT.

The chain uses TRBV11-3 and TRBJ2-3; the D gene is possibly TRBD2 (6 bases). The CDR3 consists of 15 residues. Trimming pared 3 bases from V and 1 base from J, leaving 11 bases between. Germline CDR1 SGHNT, CDR2 YENEEA. CDR3 region: CASSFRGAGTDTQYF. The CDR3 DNA is TGTGCCAGCAGCTTCCGCGGGGCCGGCACAGATACGCAGTATTTT.

The chain links TRBV5-1 to TRBJ2-1, with TRBD2 identical over 7 bases. Germline loops: CDR1 SGHRS, CDR2 YFSETQ. CDR3 length: 19 amino acids. J gave up 0 bases and V 4 bases, and 16 bases lay outside the gene matches. CDR3 protein: CASSPGRLLSSGSYNEQFF. In nucleotides, the CDR3 is TGCGCCAGCAGCCCGGGACGACTCTTATCTAGCGGCTCCTACAATGAGCAGTTCTTC.

The V gene is TRBV30, the J gene TRBJ1-4; TRBD1 agrees at 10 bases. Germline lookup yields CDR1 GTSNPN and CDR2 SVGIG (reference sequence). The CDR3 is 13 amino acids. V shed 5 bases and J 7 bases; nucleotides not matched to a gene: 4. CDR3 DNA sequence: TGTGCCTGGCGAGACAGGGGGCGTGAAAAACTGTTTTTT. Amino acid sequence: CAWRDRGREKLFF.

The rearrangement links TRBV6-5 to TRBJ1-1, with D perhaps matching TRBD1 (5 bases). V lost 2 bases to trimming and J lost 4 bases, with 8 bases between them. The CDR3 runs 13 residues. Germline V gene data show CDR1 as MNHEY and CDR2 as SVGAGI. The CDR3 protein is CASSYKGSTEAFF. The CDR3 coding sequence is TGTGCCAGCAGTTACAAGGGGAGCACTGAAGCTTTCTTT.